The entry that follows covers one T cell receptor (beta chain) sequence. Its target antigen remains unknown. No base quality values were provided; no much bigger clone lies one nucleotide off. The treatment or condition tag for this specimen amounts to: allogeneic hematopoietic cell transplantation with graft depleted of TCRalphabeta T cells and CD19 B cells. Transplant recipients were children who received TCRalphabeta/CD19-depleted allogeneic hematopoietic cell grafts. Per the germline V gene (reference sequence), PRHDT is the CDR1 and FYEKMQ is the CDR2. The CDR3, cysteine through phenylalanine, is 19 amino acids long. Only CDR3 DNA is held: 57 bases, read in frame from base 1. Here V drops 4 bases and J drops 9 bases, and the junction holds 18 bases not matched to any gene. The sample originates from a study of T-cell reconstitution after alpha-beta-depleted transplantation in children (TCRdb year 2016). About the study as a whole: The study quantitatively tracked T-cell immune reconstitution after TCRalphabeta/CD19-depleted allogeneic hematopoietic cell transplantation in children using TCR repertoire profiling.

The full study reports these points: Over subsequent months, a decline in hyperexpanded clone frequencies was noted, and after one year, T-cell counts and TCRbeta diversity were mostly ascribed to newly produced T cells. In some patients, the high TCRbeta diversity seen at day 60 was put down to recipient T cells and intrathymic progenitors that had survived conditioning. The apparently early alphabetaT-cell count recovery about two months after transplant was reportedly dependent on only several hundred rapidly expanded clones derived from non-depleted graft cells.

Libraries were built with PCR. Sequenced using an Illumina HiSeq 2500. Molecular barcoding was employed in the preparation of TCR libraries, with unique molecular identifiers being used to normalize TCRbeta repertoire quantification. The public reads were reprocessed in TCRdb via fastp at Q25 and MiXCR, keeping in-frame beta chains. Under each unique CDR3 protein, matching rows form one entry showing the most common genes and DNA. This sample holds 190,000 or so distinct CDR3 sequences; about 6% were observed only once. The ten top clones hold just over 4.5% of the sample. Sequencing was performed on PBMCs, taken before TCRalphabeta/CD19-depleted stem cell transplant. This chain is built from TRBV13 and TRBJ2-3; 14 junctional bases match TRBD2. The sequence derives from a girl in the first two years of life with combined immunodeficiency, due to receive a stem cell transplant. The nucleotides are TGTGCCAGCAGCTCCTCCGGGACTAGCGGGAGTCCCCCCCGGGTGACGCAGTATTTT. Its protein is CASSSSGTSGSPPRVTQYF.